This passage covers 3 T cell receptor beta chains from one sample sequenced in a study of blood T cell repertoires in COVID-19 (dated by TCRdb to 2020 to 2021). Library generation was performed with the immunoSEQ multiplex PCR assay. The clones in this table, taken by TCRdb from immuneACCESS, are in-frame only. Not every clone is retained; where verified, under half of the shortfall comes from an unresolved V gene, and the cause of the rest is unknown. This sample holds a few hundred thousand clones; around 83% were observed only once. Approximately 6.6% of the sample rests with the top ten. Sample: PBMCs or T cells enriched from blood (not recorded which). The receptors derive from a woman in her forties or fifties who had been exposed to COVID-19.

This chain connects TRBV24-1 to TRBJ2-2; a possible D gene is TRBD1 (6 bases). The V end lost 4 bases, the J end lost 5 bases, and 16 bases lay between the germline ends. Germline CDR1 reads KGHDR; CDR2 reads SFDVKD. The CDR3 is made up of 16 amino acids. CDR3 nucleotides: TGTGCCACCAGTGACCACCACAGGGAATGGACCGGGGAGCTGTTTTTT. Translated, it gives CATSDHHREWTGELFF.

This chain joins TRBV11-3 and TRBJ2-1; 9 bases match TRBD2. The V gene's germline CDR1 is SGHNT and CDR2 YENEEA. CDR3 length: 18 residues. V was pared by 3 bases and J by 0 bases, with 9 bases of the junction left unmatched. The DNA for the CDR3 is TGTGCCAGCAGCTTGGGTTATGAGCGGGGGGACTCCTACAATGAGCAGTTCTTC. Its protein is CASSLGYERGDSYNEQFF.

The chain employs TRBV21-1 and TRBJ1-6; TRBD1 is the table's D call, not checked against the DNA. TRBV21-1 is labeled a pseudogene. The CDR3 spans 15 residues. The CDR3 protein is CASSDEGQGYSPLHF. CDR3 nucleotides: TGTGCCAGCAGCGATGAGGGACAGGGCTATTCACCCCTCCACTTT.